The 12 T cell receptor beta chains presented below share a single source sample, sequenced in a study of monozygotic twins with inflammatory bowel disease. TCRdb reanalyzed the 5' RACE reads and collapses them to one entry per CDR3 protein, without DNA. In all, the sample yields a few hundred thousand distinct CDR3 sequences. Sequenced input: blood. The receptors stem from a human donor with ulcerative colitis or Crohn's disease, or a healthy co-twin of an affected twin (not recorded which).

The chain has TRBV4-2 and TRBJ2-5; the D call of TRBD1 rests on TCRdb alone, since no DNA is present to check it. The CDR3 is 16 residues long. CDR1 is LGHNA and CDR2 is YNFKEQ in the germline V gene. The CDR3 loop reads CASSLDSGAGEETQYF.

V and J are TRBV30 and TRBJ2-2; TCRdb returns TRBD1, unconfirmable since there is no DNA. The germline V gene has CDR1 GTSNPN and CDR2 SVGIG (reference sequence). The CDR3 length is 16 residues. The CDR3 is CAWSQGTGPITGELFF.

The chain recombines TRBV6-1 with TRBJ1-2; TCRdb proposes TRBD1, but this gene call is untestable without DNA. Germline V gives CDR1 MNHNS, CDR2 SASEGT. The CDR3 is 15 residues long. CDR3 sequence reads: CASSLVPGPTTGYTF.

This chain uses TRBV9 with TRBJ2-3; no DNA is available, so the TRBD2 call from TCRdb remains unchecked. The CDR3 is made up of 17 amino acids. Germline assignment: CDR1 SGDLS and CDR2 YYNGEE. CDR3 sequence: CASSVQTSGVTTDTQYF.

V is TRBV5-4 and J is TRBJ2-7; TCRdb reports TRBD1, a call that lacks DNA to check it against. Germline lookup yields CDR1 SGHNT and CDR2 YYREEE (reference sequence). There are 15 residues in the CDR3. The CDR3 is CASSLAGGTSYEQYF. The full variable domain, in which reference TRBV5-4 and TRBJ2-7 provide the parts outside the CDR3, is ETGVTQSPTHLIKTRGQQVTLRCSSQSGHNTVSWYQQALGQGPQFIFQYYREEENGRGNFPPRFSGLQFPNYSSELNVNALELDDSALYLCASSLAGGTSYEQYFGPGTRLTVT.

The chain links TRBV29-1 to TRBJ2-3; TCRdb indicates TRBD1, and absent DNA this call remains unverified. CDR3 length equals 15 residues. Germline assignment: CDR1 SQVTM and CDR2 ANQGSEA. The CDR3 here is CSVRGQGGGTDTQYF.

This chain connects TRBV27 to TRBJ1-1; TCRdb designates TRBD1, a call that cannot be tested without DNA. The length of the CDR3 is 15 residues. CDR1 is MNHEY and CDR2 is SMNVEV in the germline V gene (reference sequence). The chain's CDR3 is CASSLFPAGGAEAFF.

The chain uses TRBV20-1 and TRBJ2-1. This CDR3 has 14 amino acids. The germline V gene has CDR1 DFQATT and CDR2 SNEGSKA (reference sequence). The CDR3 spells CSAPFSRSYNEQFF.

The chain combines TRBV3-1 with TRBJ1-5. CDR3 length: 16 residues. From germline, CDR1 is LGHDT and CDR2 YNNKEL (reference sequence). CDR3 sequence reads: CASSQAAANSNQPQHF.

This chain uses TRBV9 with TRBJ2-2; TCRdb returns TRBD2, unconfirmable since there is no DNA. The CDR3 extends over 16 amino acids. CDR1 SGDLS and CDR2 YYNGEE come from the germline V gene. The CDR3 spells CASSVDAARVTGELFF.

J is TRBJ2-1 and V is TRBV7-9; TCRdb proposes TRBD1, but this gene call is untestable without DNA. This CDR3 spans 14 amino acids. CDR1 and CDR2 (germline): SEHNR, FQNEAQ (reference sequence). The CDR3 loop is CASSLIRREDEQFF.

This chain links TRBV4-3 with TRBJ2-7. This CDR3 is 13 amino acids long. CDR1 and CDR2 from the germline V gene are LGHNA and YSLEER. This CDR3 reads CASSQVMKNEQYF.